These 26 T cell receptor beta chains were all obtained from the same sample, sequenced in a study of CD8+ T cells in alopecia areata (dated by TCRdb to between 2017 and 2018). In light of the paper, this sample's treatment or condition label describes: oral pan-JAK inhibitor, 5-10 mg twice daily. Library preparation employed the immunoSEQ multiplex PCR assay. To provide template for TCR sequencing, every sample had RNA extracted and reverse transcribed into cDNA. TCRdb took this table from immuneACCESS and kept in-frame rearrangements with V and J called. Such tables lack part of the clones; where checked against another copy, unresolved V genes explain under half of the gap, and the rest is unexplained. Within this sample are some 170,000 clones, with 58% of them counted one time only. The ten largest clones add up to roughly 17% of the sample. The sample in question was CD4+ T cells sorted from blood, obtained at roughly week 55, from a patient treated with tofacitinib. All receptors derive from a human donor with alopecia areata.

The chain recombines TRBV2 with TRBJ1-1, with a tentative D call TRBD1 (5 bases). Trimming removed 6 bases at V and 6 bases at J, with 14 bases between. The CDR3 is 13 amino acids. Germline V gene sequence: CDR1 SNHLY, CDR2 FYNNEI. The CDR3 reads CASSLGLLPEAFF. The CDR3 region has the DNA TGTGCCAGCAGCCTGGGACTATTACCTGAAGCTTTCTTT.

The V gene is TRBV28, the J gene TRBJ2-1, with 12 bases aligning to TRBD2. The CDR3 has 15 residues. Germline CDR1 reads MDHEN; CDR2 reads SYDVKM. Germline trimming cut 8 bases from V and 5 bases from J; bases unmatched to any gene: 7. The CDR3 DNA follows: TGTGCCAGCCTGCCCCGACTAGCGGGGGACAATGAGCAGTTCTTC. Translated: CASLPRLAGDNEQFF.

V is TRBV5-6 and J is TRBJ2-5; D gene uncertain. Germline CDR1 and CDR2: SGHDT and YYEEEE. V lost 0 bases and J 4 bases, leaving 4 bases between the germline ends. The CDR3 has 12 amino acids. For the CDR3, the DNA is TGTGCCAGCAGCTTGGATCGAGAGACCCAGTACTTC. Amino acids: CASSLDRETQYF.

This rearrangement joins TRBV7-8 to TRBJ2-3, with D possibly being TRBD2 (5 bases). The CDR3 is 13 amino acids. Germline V CDR1 and CDR2: SGHVS, FQNEAQ. Trimming stripped 4 bases from V and 6 bases from J, with 11 bases between. CDR3 in amino acids: CASSWTHGDTQYF. The CDR3 DNA reads TGTGCCAGCAGCTGGACTCACGGCGATACGCAGTATTTT. Full variable domain (remainder filled in from reference TRBV7-8 and TRBJ2-3): GAGVSQSPRYKVAKRGQDVALRCDPISGHVSLFWYQQALGQGPEFLTYFQNEAQLDKSGLPSDRFFAERPEGSVSTLKIQRTQQEDSAVYLCASSWTHGDTQYFGPGTRLTVL.

J is TRBJ2-3 and V is TRBV29-1; 10 nucleotides line up with TRBD1. This CDR3 is built from 14 residues. V gave up 6 bases and J gave up 7 bases; unmatched junction bases: 10. Germline V gives CDR1 SQVTM, CDR2 ANQGSEA. For the CDR3, the DNA is TGCAGCGTAGGACCAGGGGACAGGGGATATACGCAGTATTTT. It encodes CSVGPGDRGYTQYF.

This clone appeared a few times. The chain couples TRBV10-2 to TRBJ2-1; no firm D call. Trimming cost V 2 bases and J 5 bases, with 7 bases left between them. The CDR3 is 13 amino acids. From germline, CDR1 is WSHSY and CDR2 SAAADI. The CDR3 sequence: CASSEGRNNEQFF. The CDR3 nucleotides read TGCGCCAGCAGTGAGGGGCGGAACAATGAGCAGTTCTTC.

In DNA form, the CDR3 reads TGTGCCATCAGTGTCTCCGGGACTTACCAGCCCCAGCATTTT. Translated, it gives CAISVSGTYQPQHF. The chain couples TRBV10-3 to TRBJ1-5, with TRBD1 as a possible D gene (5 bases). The CDR3 runs to 14 residues. From germline, CDR1 is ENHRY and CDR2 SYGVKD. Trimming cost V 4 bases and J 7 bases, with 14 bases left between them.

A few counts support this clone. The J gene is TRBJ2-3, the V gene TRBV27; D uncertain. Between the trimmed V and J ends, which lost 7 bases and 1 base, there was a span of 12 bases. The CDR3 extends over 14 amino acids. CDR1 is MNHEY and CDR2 is SMNVEV in the germline V gene (reference sequence). CDR3 in amino acids: CASTPSWGTDTQYF. In DNA form, the CDR3 reads TGTGCCAGCACCCCGAGCTGGGGCACAGATACGCAGTATTTT.

The rearrangement uses TRBV2 and TRBJ2-7; D tentatively reads TRBD1 or TRBD2 (5 bases each). The V end lost 5 bases, the J end lost 6 bases, and 14 bases lay between the germline ends. There are 13 residues in the CDR3. The germline CDR1 and CDR2 sequences are SNHLY and FYNNEI. Written as DNA, the CDR3 is TGTGCCAGCAGTCTACTAGAGGGGTTCGAGCAGTACTTC. Translation: CASSLLEGFEQYF.

The CDR3 here is CASSGGGRETQYF. In nucleotides, the CDR3 is TGTGCCAGCAGCGGAGGGGGTAGGGAGACCCAGTACTTC. The rearrangement joins TRBV9 to TRBJ2-5; maybe TRBD1 (6 bases). This CDR3 is built from 13 residues. V lost 3 bases and J 5 bases, leaving 11 bases between the germline ends. CDR1 and CDR2 from the germline V gene are SGDLS and YYNGEE.

As concerns this clone: Other DNA sequences in this specimen translate into the identical CDR3. The genes are TRBV2 and TRBJ2-5; TRBD2 matches 12 bases. The CDR3 loop spans 15 amino acids. V lost 8 bases to trimming and J lost 5 bases; unmatched junction nucleotides: 9. CDR1 SNHLY and CDR2 FYNNEI come from the germline V gene. The CDR3 coding sequence is TGTGCCAGCCAAGGACTAGCGGGGTTTTTGGAGACCCAGTACTTC. Protein product: CASQGLAGFLETQYF.

In regard to this clone: Distinct nucleotide sequences in the sample also encode this CDR3. V is TRBV7-2 and J is TRBJ2-5, with unresolved D. Germline CDR1 reads SGHTA; CDR2 reads FQGNSA. Trimming took off 5 bases at V and 5 bases at J, with 6 bases between the two ends. The CDR3 is made up of 11 amino acids. The chain's CDR3 is CASSPRETQYF. CDR3 sequence (DNA): TGTGCCAGCAGCCCACGTGAGACCCAGTACTTC.

Notes on this clone: Other DNA variants within this sample encode the same CDR3. The chain employs TRBV7-9 and TRBJ2-3; D ambiguous. The germline V gene encodes CDR1 SEHNR and CDR2 FQNEAQ (reference sequence). The CDR3 contains 12 residues. Trimming shortened V by 4 bases and J by 2 bases, and 4 bases separated the two germline ends. In nucleotides, the CDR3 is TGTGCCAGCAGCTCAACCACAGATACGCAGTATTTT. It is translated as CASSSTTDTQYF.

This chain links TRBV7-2 with TRBJ1-2; D gene ambiguous. This CDR3 region has 13 residues. From germline, CDR1 is SGHTA and CDR2 FQGNSA. Trimming took 1 base from V and 3 from J, leaving 6 bases between them. The CDR3 region is CASSLVRYYGYTF. For the CDR3, the DNA is TGTGCCAGCAGCTTAGTACGGTACTATGGCTACACCTTC.

This clone was counted only a few times. The chain is built from TRBV15 and TRBJ2-1; 8 bases fit TRBD1. The CDR3 sequence is 15 residues long. The germline gives CDR1 LNHNV, CDR2 YYDKDF (reference sequence). The V gene end was trimmed by 0 bases and the J gene end by 7 bases; junction bases not matched to a gene: 5. The CDR3 here is CATSRDQGARNEQFF. The CDR3 DNA reads TGTGCCACCAGCAGAGATCAGGGGGCGCGGAATGAGCAGTTCTTC. The whole variable domain, remainder taken from reference TRBV15 and TRBJ2-1, is DAMVIQNPRYQVTQFGKPVTLSCSQTLNHNVMYWYQQKSSQAPKLLFHYYDKDFNNEADTPDNFQSRRPNTSFCFLDIRSPGLGDTAMYLCATSRDQGARNEQFFGPGTRLTVL.

The chain uses TRBV5-1 and TRBJ1-1, with D perhaps matching TRBD1 (5 bases). Germline V CDR1 and CDR2: SGHRS, YFSETQ. V was trimmed by 3 bases and J by 1 base, leaving 16 bases between them. The CDR3 runs to 16 residues. The CDR3 nucleotides read TGCGCCAGCAGCTGGGCCTTGACAGACTCGAACACTGAAGCTTTCTTT. This gives the protein CASSWALTDSNTEAFF.

As concerns this clone: In the same sample, other DNA sequences code for this CDR3. The chain links TRBV29-1 to TRBJ1-3, with D possibly being TRBD1 (6 bases). Trimming removed 3 bases from V and 4 bases from J, with 7 bases in between. CDR3 length: 12 amino acids. Germline CDR1 reads SQVTM; CDR2 reads ANQGSEA. Here the CDR3 reads CSVEGGGNTIYF. In DNA, the CDR3 is TGCAGCGTTGAGGGGGGCGGAAACACCATATATTTT.

This clone occurred a few times. The V and J genes are TRBV18 and TRBJ2-3; D may be TRBD2 (6 bases). The CDR3 sequence is 14 residues long. V was cut by 5 bases and J by 1 base, with 10 bases left in between. Germline V gene sequence: CDR1 KGHSH, CDR2 LQKENI. The CDR3 nucleotides are TGTGCCAGCTCATCCCGGAGGGGCACAGATACGCAGTATTTT. Its protein is CASSSRRGTDTQYF.

Here the CDR3 DNA reads TGTGCCAGCCTCGGGTTGACTGGGGCCAACGTCCTGACTTTC. It translates to CASLGLTGANVLTF. The chain joins TRBV5-6 to TRBJ2-6; D remains ambiguous. Germline values: CDR1 SGHDT, CDR2 YYEEEE. The CDR3 contains 14 residues. Deletions cut 7 bases from V and 2 bases from J, with 10 bases between.

The chain uses TRBV4-1 and TRBJ1-5, with TRBD1 as a possible D gene (6 bases). V shed 4 bases and J shed 4 bases, with 14 bases lying between them. This CDR3 region has 15 residues. From germline, CDR1 is MGHRA and CDR2 YSYEKL. This CDR3 reads CASSPSGGRNQPQHF. In DNA form, the CDR3 reads TGCGCCAGCAGCCCTTCCGGGGGGCGGAATCAGCCCCAGCATTTT.

The chain recombines TRBV2 with TRBJ2-7; D is unclear. This CDR3 is built from 15 residues. Germline V gives CDR1 SNHLY, CDR2 FYNNEI. Trimming stripped 4 bases from V and 0 bases from J, with 13 bases between. The CDR3 coding sequence is TGTGCCAGCAGTGTCGTGGCAGCACCCTCCTACGAGCAGTACTTC. Translation gives CASSVVAAPSYEQYF.

The chain links TRBV19 to TRBJ1-6, with D perhaps matching TRBD1 (5 bases). The CDR3 extends over 15 amino acids. V lost 1 base and J lost 9, with 13 bases in between. The germline gives CDR1 LNHDA, CDR2 SQIVND (reference sequence). Written as DNA, the CDR3 is TGTGCCAGTAGTATAGTCGACAGTTCGGGTTCACCCCTCCACTTT. It translates to CASSIVDSSGSPLHF.

This chain links TRBV27 with TRBJ1-2, with TRBD1 identical over 9 bases. V was pared by 5 bases and J by 7 bases, with 8 bases of the junction left unmatched. This CDR3 spans 14 amino acids. CDR1 is MNHEY and CDR2 is SMNVEV in the germline V gene (reference sequence). CDR3 coding DNA: TGTGCCAGCAGTCTGGGACAGGGTGTGTTTGGCTACACCTTC. Amino acids: CASSLGQGVFGYTF.

The chain links TRBV6-1 to TRBJ2-2; D is unclear. Per germline, CDR1 MNHNS and CDR2 SASEGT. This CDR3 comprises 14 residues. Trimming removed 5 bases at V and 4 bases at J, with 11 bases between. DNA of the CDR3: TGTGCCAGCAGTCCCAAGTGGTTCACCGGGGAGCTGTTTTTT. Its protein is CASSPKWFTGELFF.

The genes are TRBV7-2 and TRBJ2-7, with unresolved D. The CDR3 extends over 16 amino acids. Trimming took 2 bases from V and 3 from J, leaving 17 bases between them. The V gene's germline CDR1 is SGHTA and CDR2 FQGNSA. The DNA of the CDR3 is TGTGCCAGCAGCTTATTCAGCATCCCCCCAAACTACGAGCAGTACTTC. Encoded protein: CASSLFSIPPNYEQYF.

V is TRBV6-1 and J is TRBJ1-2, with D perhaps TRBD1 (6 bases). Germline-derived CDR1 and CDR2 are MNHNS and SASEGT. This CDR3 is built from 16 residues. V lost 0 bases to trimming and J lost 2 bases, with 13 bases between them. CDR3 in amino acids: CASSEAGRGQNYGYTF. CDR3 nucleotides: TGTGCCAGCAGTGAAGCGGGCCGGGGGCAAAACTATGGCTACACCTTC.